A selection of T cell receptor beta chains follows, all from one sample in a study of blood T cell repertoires in COVID-19. Only in-frame clones appear in the TCRdb table, and some are missing; sequencing was by immunoSEQ multiplex PCR. The top ten clones hold 2% to 2.5% of a sample with roughly 260,000 clones, 75% to 90% of them seen once. The sequencing sample was made of peripheral blood. These receptors originate from a woman aged 50 to 60 who had recovered from COVID-19. CDR3s include the opening cysteine and the closing phenylalanine or tryptophan. D genes are given only for firm matches. Some rows have no size entry. The others give once, few or many, or a class for an expanded clone.

D	size	V	J	CDR3	DNA
TRBD2	NA	TRBV7-3	TRBJ2-1	CASSLGRGTEQFF	TGTGCCAGCAGCTTAGGGCGGGGGACCGAGCAGTTCTTC
NA	NA	TRBV2	TRBJ1-6	CASTPLGQGNSPLHF	TGTGCCAGCACCCCGCTAGGGCAGGGTAATTCACCCCTCCACTTT
TRBD1	NA	TRBV18	TRBJ1-2	CASSPMGQGPSYGYTF	TGTGCCAGCTCACCAATGGGACAGGGACCGTCCTATGGCTACACCTTC
TRBD1	NA	TRBV2	TRBJ1-4	CASSWGAGTVAEKLFF	TGTGCCAGCAGTTGGGGGGCCGGGACAGTAGCTGAAAAACTGTTTTTT
NA	NA	TRBV7-9	TRBJ2-5	CASSPPNGRSGETQYF	TGTGCCAGCAGCCCCCCTAACGGGCGATCGGGGGAGACCCAGTACTTC
TRBD1	NA	TRBV30	TRBJ2-7	CARTGSGGATSAEQYF	TGTGCCAGGACTGGGTCAGGGGGCGCAACATCGGCCGAGCAGTACTTC
TRBD2	NA	TRBV19	TRBJ2-3	CASSPSLAVRTDTQYF	TGTGCCAGTAGTCCGTCGCTAGCGGTCCGCACAGATACGCAGTATTTT
TRBD1	few	TRBV28	TRBJ2-7	CANLPSGDRHSYEQYF	TGTGCCAACCTCCCTTCCGGGGACAGGCACTCCTACGAGCAGTACTTC
TRBD1	NA	TRBV28	TRBJ1-2	CASSFTGGAYGYTF	TGTGCCAGCAGTTTTACAGGGGGCGCCTATGGCTACACCTTC
NA	once	TRBV6-5	TRBJ1-5	CASSYSGGHSNQPQHF	TGTGCCAGCAGTTACTCGGGCGGGCACAGCAATCAGCCCCAGCATTTT
TRBD2	NA	TRBV27	TRBJ2-1	CASSLRIAGGSYNEQFF	TGTGCCAGCAGTTTAAGGATAGCGGGAGGCTCCTACAATGAGCAGTTCTTC
NA	NA	TRBV6-2/TRBV6-3	TRBJ1-5	CASSPGRGPQHF	TGTGCCAGCAGTCCCGGACGGGGGCCCCAGCATTTT
NA	NA	TRBV9	TRBJ1-2	CASSVATAGGYTF	TGTGCCAGCAGCGTAGCTACAGCGGGAGGCTACACCTTC
NA	NA	TRBV27	TRBJ1-5	CASSSRQGNQPQHF	TGTGCCAGCAGTAGTCGTCAGGGGAATCAGCCCCAGCATTTT
NA	NA	TRBV15	TRBJ2-5	CATSRDRGAGETQYF	TGTGCCACCAGCAGAGATCGGGGGGCCGGCGAGACCCAGTACTTC
NA	NA	TRBV2	TRBJ2-7	CASRQGYEQYF	TGTGCCAGCAGGCAGGGCTACGAGCAGTACTTC
NA	NA	TRBV20-1	TRBJ1-4	CSASGQVLEKLFF	TGCAGTGCTAGTGGTCAGGTCCTTGAAAAACTGTTTTTT
TRBD1	once	TRBV4-2	TRBJ1-2	CASSQSHRGNYGYTF	TGTGCCAGCAGCCAGAGTCACAGGGGGAACTATGGCTACACCTTC
NA	NA	TRBV6-5	TRBJ2-3	CASSYQASVTDTQYF	TGTGCCAGCAGTTACCAGGCTTCTGTCACAGATACGCAGTATTTT
NA	NA	TRBV4-2	TRBJ2-2	CASSHDDRNTGELFF	TGTGCCAGCAGCCATGACGACAGGAACACCGGGGAGCTGTTTTTT
TRBD2	once	TRBV7-2	TRBJ2-1	CASSLGSAGADNEQFF	TGTGCCAGCAGCTTAGGGTCAGCGGGAGCGGACAATGAGCAGTTCTTC
TRBD2	NA	TRBV27	TRBJ2-1	CASSLTRLAGVENEQFF	TGTGCCAGCAGTCTCACGAGACTAGCGGGAGTCGAGAATGAGCAGTTCTTC
NA	few	TRBV7-9	TRBJ2-1	CASTSGYNEQFF	TGTGCCAGCACCTCCGGGTACAATGAGCAGTTCTTC
TRBD1	NA	TRBV9	TRBJ2-7	CASSVAPSGTGNEQYF	TGTGCCAGCAGCGTAGCCCCTTCCGGGACAGGGAACGAGCAGTACTTC
TRBD1	NA	TRBV28	TRBJ2-7	CASSSPGQGRGEQYF	TGTGCCAGCAGTTCCCCCGGACAGGGTAGAGGCGAGCAGTACTTC